These 17 T cell receptor beta chains originate from one sample sequenced in a study of T cell responses to AZD1222 COVID-19 vaccine. Clones were sequenced by immunoSEQ multiplex PCR, and TCRdb holds only the in-frame ones, with some missing. The profile shows around 67,000 clones, 83% of them singletons. This sample comprised peripheral blood, obtained 28 days after the second AZD1222 dose. The receptors stem from an adult who received the AZD1222 COVID-19 vaccine.

In this sample, this clone turned up once. J is TRBJ2-3 and V is TRBV28; D not certain. From germline, CDR1 is MDHEN and CDR2 SYDVKM. V was trimmed by 2 bases and J by 2 bases, leaving 5 bases between them. The CDR3 contains 13 residues. The CDR3 protein is CASSLPDTDTQYF. CDR3 DNA: TGTGCCAGCAGTTTACCAGACACAGATACGCAGTATTTT.

The gene calls are TRBV6-2 or TRBV6-3 and TRBJ1-5; D remains unclear. The V and J ends lost 2 bases and 2 bases respectively, with 7 bases between them. The CDR3 consists of 14 residues. Germline-derived CDR1 and CDR2 are MNHEY and SVGEGT. The CDR3 region is CASSYGSGNQPQHF. The CDR3, as DNA: TGTGCCAGCAGTTACGGGTCGGGCAATCAGCCCCAGCATTTT.

DNA of the CDR3: TGTGCCAGCAGCTTATGGGCGCAGAGAGAAGAGACCCAGTACTTC. Its translation is CASSLWAQREETQYF. The chain links TRBV7-6 to TRBJ2-5; D is unresolved. Trimming shortened V by 2 bases and J by 3 bases, and 13 bases separated the two germline ends. Germline CDR1 and CDR2: SGHVS and FNYEAQ. This CDR3 spans 15 amino acids.

The CDR3 sequence: CASSREKTGWYGNQPQHF. For the CDR3, the DNA is TGTGCCAGCAGCAGAGAAAAGACAGGGTGGTATGGCAATCAGCCCCAGCATTTT. This chain connects TRBV5-8 to TRBJ1-5; TRBD1 matches 7 bases. Germline loops: CDR1 SGHTS, CDR2 YDEGEE. The CDR3 loop spans 18 amino acids. With 4 bases clipped from V and 2 bases from J, the junction kept 15 bases outside the gene matches.

The chain carries TRBV10-1 and TRBJ1-1; 9 positions agree with TRBD1. In germline, CDR1 is WNHNN, CDR2 SYGVQD (reference sequence). CDR3 length equals 14 residues. J was trimmed by 3 bases and V by 7 bases; bases with no gene match: 6. CDR3 DNA sequence: TGCGCCAGCATCGAACAGGGGGCATACACTGAAGCTTTCTTT. It translates to CASIEQGAYTEAFF.

The chain recombines TRBV14 with TRBJ1-4; D gene uncertain. The CDR3 totals 17 residues. Trimming removed 3 bases from V and 2 bases from J, with 16 bases in between. The V gene's germline CDR1 is SGHDN and CDR2 FVKESK. The CDR3 nucleotides are TGTGCCAGCAGCCATCCGTCCCACGGGGTCACTAATGAAAAACTGTTTTTT. Residues: CASSHPSHGVTNEKLFF.

The chain recombines TRBV5-1 with TRBJ1-4, with 7 bases lining up with TRBD1. This CDR3 has 14 amino acids. The V and J ends lost 1 base and 7 bases, in that order; junction bases with no gene match: 4. Looked up from germline, CDR1 is SGHRS and CDR2 is YFSETQ. For the CDR3, the DNA is TGCGCCAGCAGCTTGTCGGCAGGGGGTGAAAAACTGTTTTTT. The encoded protein is CASSLSAGGEKLFF.

CDR3 DNA: TGTGCCATCAGTGAGCACGGACAGGGGGTTAATTCACCCCTCCACTTT. It encodes CAISEHGQGVNSPLHF. V and J are TRBV10-3 and TRBJ1-6; TRBD1 agrees at 10 bases. The CDR3 loop spans 16 amino acids. With V trimmed by 2 bases and J by 6 bases, 4 bases remained unmatched. Germline V gene data show CDR1 as ENHRY and CDR2 as SYGVKD.

This clone was observed a few times. The chain joins TRBV10-3 to TRBJ1-6; D remains unclear. The CDR3 is 17 residues long. The V gene's germline CDR1 is ENHRY and CDR2 SYGVKD. Trimming left V 2 bases short and J 0 bases short, with 11 bases between. CDR3 residues: CAISERTASSYNSPLHF. The DNA of the CDR3 is TGTGCCATCAGTGAGAGAACGGCGAGCTCCTATAATTCACCCCTCCACTTT.

The chain links TRBV19 to TRBJ2-5; 8 positions match TRBD1. The trim removed 5 bases at V and 4 bases at J, leaving 6 bases unmatched. This CDR3 spans 14 amino acids. CDR1 and CDR2 from the germline V gene are LNHDA and SQIVND (reference sequence). DNA for the CDR3: TGTGCCAGTAGTGAACAGACAGGGGCAGAGACCCAGTACTTC. It translates to CASSEQTGAETQYF.

This clone was seen a single time. The CDR3 DNA reads as TGTGCCAGCAGTTGGACAGGTGTGGGTGACACTGAAGCTTTCTTT. Translated, it gives CASSWTGVGDTEAFF. V gene TRBV28 combines with J gene TRBJ1-1; 7 bases agree with TRBD1. CDR3 size: 15 residues. Germline loops: CDR1 MDHEN, CDR2 SYDVKM. The V segment lost 4 bases and the J segment 3 bases; nucleotides outside the gene matches: 8.

CDR3 bases: TGCAGCGTTGGGACGGATTATGGCTACACCTTC. This encodes CSVGTDYGYTF. The chain joins TRBV29-1 to TRBJ1-2; D is undetermined. This CDR3 is built from 11 residues. Trimming cost V 4 bases and J 5 bases, with 8 bases left between them. In germline, CDR1 is SQVTM, CDR2 ANQGSEA. Full variable domain (outside the CDR3, taken from reference TRBV29-1 and TRBJ1-2): SAVISQKPSRDICQRGTSLTIQCQVDSQVTMMFWYRQQPGQSLTLIATANQGSEATYESGFVIDKFPISRPNLTFSTLTVSNMSPEDSSIYLCSVGTDYGYTFGSGTRLTVV.

The chain has TRBV9 and TRBJ1-2; the match to TRBD1 covers 7 bases. The CDR3 consists of 15 residues. Trimming at V came to 4 bases and at J to 4 bases, leaving 10 bases not matched to a gene. Germline lookup yields CDR1 SGDLS and CDR2 YYNGEE. The CDR3 sequence: CASSRDSRIPYGYTF. For the CDR3, the DNA is TGTGCCAGCAGCCGGGACAGCCGGATCCCCTATGGCTACACCTTC. The complete variable domain, with remaining parts taken from reference TRBV9 and TRBJ1-2, reads DSGVTQTPKHLITATGQRVTLRCSPRSGDLSVYWYQQSLDQGLQFLIQYYNGEERAKGNILERFSAQQFPDLHSELNLSSLELGDSALYFCASSRDSRIPYGYTFGSGTRLTVV.

V usage is TRBV3-1 (or the pseudogene TRBV3-2) and J usage is TRBJ2-3, with a tentative D call TRBD1 (5 bases). The CDR3 contains 15 residues. V was cut by 0 bases and J by 5 bases, with 12 bases left in between. CDR1 and CDR2 (germline): LGHDT, YNNKEL (reference sequence). The CDR3 protein is CASSQELKGLDTQYF. The CDR3 nucleotides are TGTGCCAGCAGCCAAGAATTGAAGGGGTTAGATACGCAGTATTTT.

The V call is TRBV19, the J call TRBJ1-2; TRBD1 agrees at 7 bases. Per the germline V gene, CDR1 is LNHDA and CDR2 is SQIVND (reference sequence). J lost 3 bases, V lost 4 bases, and 2 bases had no gene match. The CDR3 spans 13 residues. This CDR3 reads CASSRDSYYGYTF. The DNA for the CDR3 is TGTGCCAGTAGTAGGGACAGCTACTATGGCTACACCTTC. Full variable domain (rest looked up from reference TRBV19 and TRBJ1-2): DGGITQSPKYLFRKEGQNVTLSCEQNLNHDAMYWYRQDPGQGLRLIYYSQIVNDFQKGDIAEGYSVSREKKESFPLTVTSAQKNPTAFYLCASSRDSYYGYTFGSGTRLTVV.

This chain connects TRBV7-9 to TRBJ2-7; D gene ambiguous. V gave up 3 bases and J gave up 6 bases, with 6 bases separating them. The CDR3 runs 11 residues. Germline loops: CDR1 SEHNR, CDR2 FQNEAQ (reference sequence). The CDR3 loop reads CASSFIREQYF. CDR3 DNA: TGTGCCAGCAGCTTCATCCGCGAGCAGTACTTC.

This clone came up a few times. V is TRBV4-2 and J is TRBJ2-7, with TRBD2 matching 10 bases. The CDR3 runs to 14 residues. With V trimmed by 7 bases and J by 5 bases, 8 bases remained unmatched. Looked up from germline, CDR1 is LGHNA and CDR2 is YNFKEQ. As DNA, the CDR3 is TGTGCCAGCACCCCGGGACTAGCGTCCCACGAGCAGTACTTC. Protein product: CASTPGLASHEQYF.